This TCR beta chain was sequenced during a study of cytomegalovirus exposure and HLA in healthy donors. General study findings and limits: An Asian-associated ancestry cluster reportedly showed fewer N-insertions than the roughly 670-donor mean in a later analysis.

This clone came up a few times. Its matching antigen is unknown. Germline lookup yields CDR1 SGHKS and CDR2 YYEKEE (reference sequence). The junction had 5 bases not matched to a gene; V was cut back by 4 bases and J by 0 bases. The CDR3 sequence is 16 residues long. The PCR contained 60 Vbeta and 13 Jbeta primers. Some clones are missing from TCRdb's copy, which holds only in-frame ones; the method was immunoSEQ multiplex PCR. The sample contains about 120,000 clones, under 90% of which appear only once. The receptor comes from a woman in her late teens or twenties in good health and CMV-seronegative. The V gene is TRBV5-5, the J gene TRBJ1-5, with 9 bases lining up with TRBD1. The specimen sequenced was PBMCs. CDR3 sequence: CASSPQGAHSNQPQHF. The CDR3 DNA reads TGTGCCAGCAGCCCACAGGGGGCGCATAGCAATCAGCCCCAGCATTTT.